This TCR beta chain stems from a study of regulatory T cells in long-lasting Graves disease. Study background: Patients with persistent Graves' disease had over 5 years of antithyroid drugs and persistent TSH receptor antibodies.

This clonotype was recorded once. Its specificity is unknown. This CDR3 has 15 residues. The germline CDR1 and CDR2 sequences are SNHLY and FYNNEI. V gave up 6 bases and J gave up 4 bases, with 15 bases separating them. Library construction for TCR beta used iRepertoire HTBI primers and Arm-PCR of CDR3 regions. Per the original methods: In the combined samples, roughly 62 TRBV and some 15 TRBJ segments were identified. TCRdb re-analysed the multiplex PCR reads in MiXCR, keeping a single row per CDR3 protein. The V and J calls were not made by the authors but by TCRdb's processing. The top ten hold roughly three fifths of the sample, which has around 300,000 distinct CDR3 sequences, 20% to 25% seen once. General study points: Public clonotype sharing was higher in persistent than newly diagnosed patients.

Time point denoted: persistent/refractory GD, antithyroid drugs over 5 years with positive TRAb. Isolated PBMC RNA provided the starting material for the TCR library. American Thyroid Association guidelines served as the basis for diagnosing Graves' disease. Sequenced here: peripheral blood mononuclear cells (PBMCs), sampled when the disease was refractory, from a patient treated with antithyroid drugs. The chain has TRBV2 and TRBJ2-2, with D perhaps TRBD2 (5 bases). This receptor was identified in a female donor with Graves disease. In DNA form, the CDR3 reads TGTGCCAGCAGGACTATCGCATTGAGCACCGGGGAGCTGTTTTTT. Translated, it gives CASRTIALSTGELFF. Looking up the rest from reference TRBV2 and TRBJ2-2 gives the full variable domain: EPEVTQTPSHQVTQMGQEVILRCVPISNHLYFYWYRQILGQKVEFLVSFYNNEISEKSEIFDDQFSVERPDGSNFTLKIRSTKLEDSAMYFCASRTIALSTGELFFGEGSRLTVL.